This TCR beta chain stems from a study of T-cell reconstitution after alpha-beta-depleted transplantation in children. The TCRbeta library incorporated unique molecular identifiers. TCRdb reanalysed the PCR reads using MiXCR and keeps one entry per CDR3 protein. The sample lists some 500,000 distinct CDR3 sequences; around 20% were seen once. V lost 5 bases to trimming and J lost 5 bases; unmatched junction nucleotides: 5. The length of the CDR3 is 15 residues. Germline lookup yields CDR1 LGHDT and CDR2 YNNKEL (reference sequence). The V and J genes are TRBV3-1 and TRBJ2-2; TRBD1 matches 10 bases. Sample: PBMCs from the stem cell graft donor, taken from the stem cell graft. The receptor was isolated from a human donor who donated a stem cell graft to a child with acute lymphoblastic leukemia. This CDR3 is CASSARDRGTGELFF. CDR3 DNA sequence: TGTGCCAGCAGCGCCCGGGACAGGGGAACCGGGGAGCTGTTTTTT.